This is a list of T cell receptor beta chains from one sample in a study of a mutant IDH1 vaccine in newly diagnosed glioma. The antigens these receptors bind are not known. TCRdb keeps only in-frame clones here, not all; method: immunoSEQ multiplex PCR. The sample lists approximately 12,000 clones, around 81% occurring once. Sequences were derived from PBMCs, sampled from a glioma patient whose treatment included an IDH1 peptide vaccine. These TCRs come from a man younger than 40 with glioma. Each CDR3 is given without its conserved first and last residue. D genes are given only for firm matches. Where a row states a size, it is once, few, many or the class of an expanded clone; other rows omit it.

ASSPQGTGSEKLF	TRBV9	TRBD1	13	.
ASSLAGTGTTEAF	TRBV5-1	TRBD1	13	.
ASSERGYEQY	TRBV6-1	.	10	.
ASSMGAKLNTEAF	TRBV19	.	13	.
ASSYYTAGQPQH	TRBV5-5	.	12	.
ASRQSGTQSSYEQY	TRBV5-1	.	14	once
ASSPNPGAYEQY	TRBV18	.	12	.
ASSSGQGYGYT	TRBV7-2	TRBD1	11	.
ASSPQIGQMNTEAF	TRBV5-4	.	14	.
ASSEGVNEKLF	TRBV7-2	.	11	.
ASSYSRLFTGELF	TRBV6-5	.	13	.
ASSEDRVTEAF	TRBV2	.	11	few
ASSVSPLSEAQH	TRBV2	.	12	.
ASSLGAYEEKLF	TRBV5-6	.	12	.
ASSFQRGWNTEAF	TRBV27	.	13	.
AWSTGGLSYNSPLH	TRBV30	.	14	.
ASSLAGTRAEAF	TRBV7-6	.	12	.
ASSKGGGGLNETQY	TRBV21-1	.	14	.
ASSLDRPSVGEAF	TRBV5-1	.	13	.
ASSLGGWAGASDEQF	TRBV5-1	TRBD2	15	.
AATGGSGFRNEQF	TRBV2	.	13	.
ASSISWGQGDGELF	TRBV9	TRBD1	14	once
ASSLTGGGETQY	TRBV6-5	.	12	.
ASSLALSVRETQY	TRBV5-1	.	13	.
ASSLGEYYGYT	TRBV5-6	.	11	few
ASSDLGRQETQY	TRBV14	.	12	.
ASSEEGQGDGYT	TRBV2	TRBD1	12	.
ASSLGSGGRQDTQY	TRBV13	.	14	.
ASSFNEEINNIQY	TRBV6-1	.	13	.
ASSSFRQGKNTEAF	TRBV5-8	TRBD1	14	.
AWKGQVNTEAF	TRBV30	.	11	.
AWRRKGTIEQY	TRBV30	.	11	.
ASSEVGAGTDTQY	TRBV6-1	.	13	.
ASSPRVMNYGYT	TRBV5-6	.	12	.
SARLVHEQY	TRBV20-1	.	9	.
ARRRGSGETQY	TRBV19	TRBD2	11	once
ATSPGTSGRYNEQF	TRBV5-1	TRBD2	14	.
ASSPRLDAGELF	TRBV18	.	12	.
ASKSRDRGRYEQY	TRBV2	TRBD1	13	.
ASSLSVAGANVLT	TRBV7-9	.	13	.
ASSRTTGGAGTGELF	TRBV7-9	TRBD1	15	.
ASSLGSQGPYGPYEQY	TRBV5-1	.	16	.
ASSRGDYGYT	TRBV7-9	.	10	.
ASSPRTGNTGELF	TRBV9	TRBD1	13	few
ASSSTTGTSGRYPYEQY	TRBV19	TRBD2	17	large
ASGTDYGYT	TRBV5-1	.	9	.
ASSAGQGDTEAF	TRBV7-9	TRBD1	12	few
ASSLGGGFTDTQY	TRBV5-1	.	13	.
AISAGNEQF	TRBV10-3	.	9	.
ASSLAQVDEQF	TRBV7-6	.	11	.
ASSPSLVREQY	TRBV27	.	11	few
AWSGDRGSQPQH	TRBV30	TRBD1	12	few